These 13 T cell receptor beta chains share one sample of origin, sequenced in a study of T cells in Graves' hyperthyroidism and ophthalmopathy. RNA transcripts served as the template for amplifying TCR beta CDR3 regions. First-round RT-PCR targeting the TCR CDR3 was performed with the HTBI primer set. TCRdb re-analysed the multiplex PCR reads in MiXCR, keeping a single row per CDR3 protein. The sample consists of around 250,000 distinct CDR3 sequences, roughly 14% of them appearing once. Sequenced material: blood. These receptors were obtained from a woman between 35 and 50 years old with Graves' hyperthyroidism that later progressed to Graves' ophthalmopathy.

This clonotype was counted ten times or more. This chain links TRBV12-3 or TRBV12-4 with TRBJ2-5; D is uncertain. The CDR3 is 14 residues long. Trimming removed 4 bases at V and 5 bases at J, with 14 bases between. For the CDR3, the DNA is TGTGCCAGCAGTTCTCGGACCATCCGTGAGACCCAGTACTTC. Its translation: CASSSRTIRETQYF.

The rearrangement joins TRBV15 to TRBJ2-2; D is possibly TRBD1 (5 bases). The germline gives CDR1 LNHNV, CDR2 YYDKDF (reference sequence). Trimming removed 0 bases from V and 9 bases from J, with 11 bases in between. The CDR3 runs 14 residues. Here the CDR3 DNA reads TGTGCCACCAGCAGAGAGCTAAAGGGGAGGGAGCTGTTTTTT. Protein product: CATSRELKGRELFF.

This clonotype was observed at least ten times. This sequence joins TRBV20-1 and TRBJ1-1, with D maybe TRBD1 (6 bases). This CDR3 has 14 residues. The ends were cut back, 3 bases at V and 0 bases at J, with 11 bases in the middle. Germline V gene sequence: CDR1 DFQATT, CDR2 SNEGSKA (reference sequence). The CDR3 protein is CSASWGLVNTEAFF. The CDR3 coding sequence is TGCAGTGCTAGTTGGGGGCTCGTGAACACTGAAGCTTTCTTT.

This clonotype was observed many times. This chain links TRBV6-1 with TRBJ2-7; D is ambiguous. CDR3 size: 12 residues. The germline CDR1 and CDR2 sequences are MNHNS and SASEGT. V gave up 3 bases and J gave up 3 bases, with 6 bases separating them. The CDR3 DNA sequence: TGTGCCAGCAGTGATTGGGGCTACGAGCAGTACTTC. It codes for CASSDWGYEQYF.

In this sample, this clonotype turned up many times. J is TRBJ1-1 and V is TRBV20-1; TRBD1 matches 8 bases. Trimming cost V 0 bases and J 0 bases; bases outside gene matches: 6. This CDR3 contains 16 residues. Germline CDR1 and CDR2: DFQATT and SNEGSKA (reference sequence). CDR3 sequence reads: CSARDVRGRVNTEAFF. The CDR3 bases are TGCAGTGCTAGAGATGTCAGGGGGCGGGTGAACACTGAAGCTTTCTTT.

This clonotype was seen ten or more times. V is TRBV2 and J is TRBJ1-4; 9 bases are shared with TRBD1. From germline, CDR1 is SNHLY and CDR2 FYNNEI. J gave up 3 bases and V 8 bases, and 4 bases lay outside the gene matches. There are 14 residues in the CDR3. CDR3 loop: CASGTGFANEKLFF. The CDR3 DNA follows: TGTGCCAGCGGGACAGGGTTCGCTAATGAAAAACTGTTTTTT.

This clonotype was seen only a few times. The J gene is TRBJ2-3, the V gene TRBV11-2, with 7 nucleotides matching TRBD2. This CDR3 region has 17 residues. Unmatched junction bases numbered 12, after V lost 3 bases and J lost 3 bases. In germline, CDR1 is SGHAT, CDR2 FQNNGV. In DNA, the CDR3 is TGTGCCAGCAGCTTGTTTACCTGGGAGGGCCGGACAGATACGCAGTATTTT. Its translation is CASSLFTWEGRTDTQYF.

A note on this clonotype: The CDR3 end shows no conserved phenylalanine or tryptophan, and so a read error is likely. The chain uses TRBV6-1 and TRBJ2-4; either TRBD1 or TRBD2 may fit D (5 bases each). Germline V gene sequence: CDR1 MNHNS, CDR2 SASEGT. There are 15 residues in the CDR3. V lost 7 bases and J 0 bases, leaving 13 bases between the germline ends. The CDR3 DNA sequence: TGTGCCAGCACTTTCTGGGGGACAGCCAAAAACATTCAGTACCTC. It yields the protein CASTFWGTAKNIQYL.

The table lists this clonotype with many counts. The CDR3 DNA reads TGCAGTGCTTACCCGACACGGGGCGGGGAGACCCAGTACTTC. Translating gives CSAYPTRGGETQYF. This chain links TRBV20-1 with TRBJ2-5, with D perhaps assigned TRBD1 or TRBD2 (5 bases each). The CDR3 length is 14 residues. V was shortened by 5 bases and J by 5 bases, with 18 bases between the two germline ends. Germline lookup yields CDR1 DFQATT and CDR2 SNEGSKA (reference sequence).

At least ten counts were recorded for this clonotype. The chain has TRBV10-3 and TRBJ1-1, with D possibly being TRBD1 (6 bases). Germline V CDR1 and CDR2: ENHRY, SYGVKD. The CDR3 runs to 14 residues. Deletions cut 9 bases from V and 2 bases from J, with 16 bases between. DNA for the CDR3: TGTGCCATTTCTTACAACAGGGATAACACTGAAGCTTTCTTT. Translating gives CAISYNRDNTEAFF.

This clonotype was counted many times. CDR3 sequence (DNA): TGTGCCAGCAGCGTAGTTTCCAAGGCCACTGAAGCTTTCTTT. It codes for CASSVVSKATEAFF. J is TRBJ1-1 and V is TRBV9; D is unclear. Trimming took off 0 bases at V and 4 bases at J, with 10 bases between the two ends. The CDR3 totals 14 residues. The germline gives CDR1 SGDLS, CDR2 YYNGEE.

V and J are TRBV5-8 and TRBJ1-1; TRBD1 matches at 9 bases. This CDR3 comprises 15 residues. Germline lookup yields CDR1 SGHTS and CDR2 YDEGEE. Trimming at V came to 1 base and at J to 3 bases, leaving 4 bases not matched to a gene. This chain's CDR3 is CASSLTRTGDTEAFF. For the CDR3, the DNA is TGTGCCAGCAGCTTGACACGGACAGGGGACACTGAAGCTTTCTTT.

In the case of this clonotype: An end of the junction does not agree with germline; a read error may underlie this. This chain uses TRBV5-5 with TRBJ2-5; unclear D gene. This CDR3 is 11 amino acids long. Germline CDR1 SGHKS, CDR2 YYEKEE (reference sequence). The CDR3 protein is CASSLREAQYF. In DNA, the CDR3 is TGTGCCAGCAGCTTACGAGAGGCCCAGTACTTC.